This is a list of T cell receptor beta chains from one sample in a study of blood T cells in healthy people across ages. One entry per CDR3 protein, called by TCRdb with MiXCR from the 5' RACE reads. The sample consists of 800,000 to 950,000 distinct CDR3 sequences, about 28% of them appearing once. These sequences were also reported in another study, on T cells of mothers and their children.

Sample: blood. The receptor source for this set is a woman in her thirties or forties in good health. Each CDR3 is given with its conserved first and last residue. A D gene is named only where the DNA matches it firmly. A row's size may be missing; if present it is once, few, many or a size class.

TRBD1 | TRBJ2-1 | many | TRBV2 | CASSETGVGNEQFF | TGTGCCAGCAGTGAAACAGGGGTGGGCAATGAGCAGTTCTTC
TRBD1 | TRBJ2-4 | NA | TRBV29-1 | CSAQGAGGLVIQYF | TGCAGCGCCCAAGGGGCAGGGGGTTTAGTCATTCAGTACTTC
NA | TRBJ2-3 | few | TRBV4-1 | CASSQDPPDSFSPGDTQYF | TGCGCCAGCAGCCAAGATCCCCCGGACAGCTTTTCTCCAGGGGATACGCAGTATTTT
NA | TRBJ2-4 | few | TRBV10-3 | CAIKNGQNDIQYF | TGTGCCATCAAGAATGGACAGAACGACATTCAGTACTTC
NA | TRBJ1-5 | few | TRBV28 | CASQFLWGREPQHF | TGTGCCAGCCAGTTTCTTTGGGGCCGGGAGCCCCAGCATTTT
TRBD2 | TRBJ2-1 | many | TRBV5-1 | CASSPQTSGAYNEQFF | TGCGCCAGCAGCCCCCAGACTAGCGGGGCATACAATGAGCAGTTCTTC
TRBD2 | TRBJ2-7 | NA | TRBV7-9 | CASSARRGRTYEQYF | TGTGCCAGCAGCGCCCGGCGGGGGAGGACCTACGAGCAGTACTTC
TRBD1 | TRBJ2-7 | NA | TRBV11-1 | CASSQVGQSYEQYF | TGTGCCAGCAGCCAGGTGGGACAGTCCTACGAGCAGTACTTC
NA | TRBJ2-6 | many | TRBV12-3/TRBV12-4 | CASSLRTGNSGANVLTF | TGTGCCAGCAGTTTAAGGACCGGAAACTCTGGGGCCAACGTCCTGACTTTC
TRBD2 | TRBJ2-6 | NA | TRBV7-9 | CASSFAGVDLTF | TGTGCCAGCAGCTTTGCGGGGGTGGACCTGACTTTC
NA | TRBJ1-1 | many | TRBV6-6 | CASSLATNAFF | TGTGCCAGCAGCTTGGCCACGAATGCTTTCTTT
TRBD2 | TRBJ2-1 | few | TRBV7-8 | CASSLEGGDDEQFF | TGTGCCAGCAGCTTAGAGGGAGGGGACGATGAGCAGTTCTTC
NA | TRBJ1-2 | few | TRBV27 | CASSLDVHYGYTF | TGTGCCAGCAGTTTGGACGTACACTATGGCTACACCTTC
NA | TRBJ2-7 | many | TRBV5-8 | CASSPSVSSYEQYF | TGTGCCAGCAGCCCCTCGGTGAGCTCCTACGAGCAGTACTTC
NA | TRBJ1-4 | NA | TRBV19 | CASRNGPEKLFF | TGTGCCAGTAGAAATGGACCTGAAAAACTGTTTTTT
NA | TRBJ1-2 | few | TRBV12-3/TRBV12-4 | CASSFEGAIPSNYGYTF | TGTGCCAGCAGTTTCGAAGGGGCGATCCCCTCTAACTATGGCTACACCTTC
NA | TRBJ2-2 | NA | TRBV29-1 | CSVVGPINTGELFF | TGCAGCGTTGTGGGGCCGATCAACACCGGGGAGCTGTTTTTT
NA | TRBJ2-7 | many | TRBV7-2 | CASSTRQTYEQYF | TGTGCCAGCAGCACCCGACAGACCTACGAGCAGTACTTC
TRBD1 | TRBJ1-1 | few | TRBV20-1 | CSARGSTGGLNTEAFF | TGCAGTGCTAGGGGGTCGACAGGGGGATTGAACACTGAAGCTTTCTTT
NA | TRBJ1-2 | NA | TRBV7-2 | CASSFKGLDYGYTF | TGTGCCAGCAGCTTTAAGGGGTTGGACTATGGCTACACCTTC
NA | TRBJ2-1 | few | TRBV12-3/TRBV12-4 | CASSLAFAGEQFF | TGTGCCAGCAGTTTGGCTTTTGCAGGTGAGCAGTTCTTC
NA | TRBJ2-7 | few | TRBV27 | CASSFSGQNYEQYF | TGTGCCAGCAGTTTCTCTGGACAGAACTACGAGCAGTACTTC
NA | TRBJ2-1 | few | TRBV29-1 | CSVGWFSDNEQFF | TGCAGCGTTGGGTGGTTTTCTGACAATGAGCAGTTCTTC
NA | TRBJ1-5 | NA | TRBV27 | CASSFGSGANSNQPQHF | TGTGCCAGCAGTTTCGGGTCAGGAGCTAATAGCAATCAGCCCCAGCATTTT
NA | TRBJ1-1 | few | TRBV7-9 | CASSWGRDNTEAFF | TGTGCCAGCAGCTGGGGCAGGGACAACACTGAAGCTTTCTTT
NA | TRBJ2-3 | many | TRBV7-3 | CASSGRGATDTQYF | TGTGCCAGCAGCGGGCGGGGTGCTACAGATACGCAGTATTTT
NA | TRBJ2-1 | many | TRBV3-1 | CASSQLGNEQFF | TGTGCCAGCAGCCAACTGGGTAATGAGCAGTTCTTC
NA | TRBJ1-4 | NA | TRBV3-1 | CASSQLQGSNEKLFF | TGTGCCAGCAGCCAACTGCAAGGTTCGAACGAAAAACTGTTTTTT
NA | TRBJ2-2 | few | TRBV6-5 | CASSYPQEQPVNTGELFF | TGTGCCAGCAGTTACCCCCAGGAGCAGCCAGTAAACACCGGGGAGCTGTTTTTT
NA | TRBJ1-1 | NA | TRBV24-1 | CATSDRDTEAFF | TGTGCCACCAGTGATCGGGACACTGAAGCTTTCTTT
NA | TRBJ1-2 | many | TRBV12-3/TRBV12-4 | CASTQLPNYGYTF | TGTGCCAGCACCCAATTACCTAACTATGGCTACACCTTC
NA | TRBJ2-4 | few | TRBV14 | CASSRSYGQYF | TGTGCCAGCAGCCGTTCCTACGGGCAGTACTTC
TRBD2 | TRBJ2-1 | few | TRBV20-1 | CSAVPSGLNEQFF | TGCAGTGCAGTCCCTAGCGGGCTCAATGAGCAGTTCTTC
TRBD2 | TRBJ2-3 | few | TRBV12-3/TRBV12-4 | CASSSWGGTRNVADTQYF | TGTGCCAGCAGCTCTTGGGGGGGGACTAGGAACGTTGCGGATACGCAGTATTTT
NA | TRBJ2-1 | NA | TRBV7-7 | CASSLNPSSNEQFF | TGTGCTAGCAGCTTAAACCCCAGTAGCAATGAGCAGTTCTTC
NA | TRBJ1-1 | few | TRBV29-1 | CSVRAGGTEAFF | TGCAGCGTTAGGGCTGGGGGGACTGAAGCTTTCTTT
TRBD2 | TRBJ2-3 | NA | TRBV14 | CASSQSPSGVIVGTDTQYF | TGTGCCAGCAGCCAATCCCCTAGCGGGGTGATCGTTGGCACAGATACGCAGTATTTT
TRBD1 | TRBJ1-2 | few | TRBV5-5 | CASSSDRGEGYGYTF | TGTGCCAGCAGCTCGGACAGGGGAGAGGGCTATGGCTACACCTTC
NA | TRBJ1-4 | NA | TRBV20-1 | CSAEARPSTTNEKLFF | TGCAGTGCAGAGGCCCGGCCATCCACAACTAATGAAAAACTGTTTTTT
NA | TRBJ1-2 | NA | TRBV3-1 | CARSPTGYGYTF | TGTGCCCGCAGCCCAACTGGGTATGGCTACACCTTC
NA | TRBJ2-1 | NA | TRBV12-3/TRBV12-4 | CASSVLASFEQFF | TGTGCCAGCAGTGTCCTAGCGTCATTCGAGCAGTTCTTC
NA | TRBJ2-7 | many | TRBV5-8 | CASSPRVYEQYF | TGTGCCAGCAGCCCACGGGTATACGAGCAGTACTTC
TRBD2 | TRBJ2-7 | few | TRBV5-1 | CASRLELAGDYEQYF | TGCGCCAGCAGGTTAGAACTAGCGGGGGACTACGAGCAGTACTTC
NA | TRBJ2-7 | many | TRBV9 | CASSVEGGSYEQYF | TGTGCCAGCAGCGTAGAAGGCGGCTCCTACGAGCAGTACTTC
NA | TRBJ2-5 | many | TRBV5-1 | CASSSGAGQFQETQYF | TGCGCCAGCAGCTCGGGGGCGGGACAGTTTCAAGAGACCCAGTACTTC
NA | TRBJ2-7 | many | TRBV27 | CASTGTYEQYF | TGTGCCAGCACAGGGACCTACGAGCAGTACTTC